This TCR beta chain emerged from a study of T cells in Graves' hyperthyroidism and ophthalmopathy. Background on the study: Initial diagnosis, before any treatment, was when peripheral blood was collected.

Patients with uncontrolled infections, other autoimmune diseases, pregnancy or lactation were excluded. The PBMCs were sourced from fresh peripheral blood (about 9.7 ml). This clonotype showed up just a few times. Its antigen is not known. CDR1 and CDR2 from the germline V gene are SNHLY and FYNNEI. This CDR3 is built from 15 residues. The germline V and J ends were trimmed by 6 bases and 7 bases, with 22 bases remaining between them. General study results and limits: Most expanded thyroid clonotypes above 0.001 also appeared in blood.

RNA transcripts served as the template for amplifying TCR beta CDR3 regions. The primer set for the first-round RT-PCR of the TCR CDR3 was HTBI. TCRdb analysed the multiplex PCR reads with MiXCR anew, one entry per CDR3 protein. The sample carries roughly 750,000 distinct CDR3 sequences, roughly 15% recorded once. This chain joins TRBV2 and TRBJ2-7; D may be TRBD1 (5 bases). Input material: blood. The sequence came from a man between 18 and 35 years old with Graves' hyperthyroidism. The CDR3 coding sequence is TGTGCCAGCAGAACCCGGACAACCTATAGTGGGGAGCAGTACTTC. Residues: CASRTRTTYSGEQYF.